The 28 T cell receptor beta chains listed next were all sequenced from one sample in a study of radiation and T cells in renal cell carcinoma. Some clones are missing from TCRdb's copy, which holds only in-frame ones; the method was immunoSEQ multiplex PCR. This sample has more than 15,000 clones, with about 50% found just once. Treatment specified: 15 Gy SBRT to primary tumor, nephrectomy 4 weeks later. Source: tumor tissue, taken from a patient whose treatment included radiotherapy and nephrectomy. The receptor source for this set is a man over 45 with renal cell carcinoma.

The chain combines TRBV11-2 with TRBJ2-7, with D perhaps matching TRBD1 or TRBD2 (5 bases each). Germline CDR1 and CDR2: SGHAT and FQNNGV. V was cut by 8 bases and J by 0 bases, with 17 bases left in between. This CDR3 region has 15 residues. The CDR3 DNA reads TGTGCCAGCGGTCTAGGGGTTGGAGGCTCCTACGAGCAGTACTTC. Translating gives CASGLGVGGSYEQYF. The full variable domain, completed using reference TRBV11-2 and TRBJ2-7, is EAGVAQSPRYKIIEKRQSVAFWCNPISGHATLYWYQQILGQGPKLLIQFQNNGVVDDSQLPKDRFSAERLKGVDSTLKIQPAKLEDSAVYLCASGLGVGGSYEQYFGPGTRLTVT.

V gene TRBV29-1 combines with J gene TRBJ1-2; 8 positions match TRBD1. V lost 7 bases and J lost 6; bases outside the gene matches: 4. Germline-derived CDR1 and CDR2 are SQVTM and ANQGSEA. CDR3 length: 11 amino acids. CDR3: CSGGQENGYTF. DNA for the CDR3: TGCAGCGGGGGACAGGAGAATGGCTACACCTTC.

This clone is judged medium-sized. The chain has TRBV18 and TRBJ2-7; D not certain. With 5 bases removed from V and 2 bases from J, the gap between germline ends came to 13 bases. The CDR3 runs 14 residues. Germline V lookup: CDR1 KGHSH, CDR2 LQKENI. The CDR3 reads CASSKAVQTYEQYF. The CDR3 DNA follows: TGTGCCAGCTCAAAGGCGGTCCAGACCTACGAGCAGTACTTC.

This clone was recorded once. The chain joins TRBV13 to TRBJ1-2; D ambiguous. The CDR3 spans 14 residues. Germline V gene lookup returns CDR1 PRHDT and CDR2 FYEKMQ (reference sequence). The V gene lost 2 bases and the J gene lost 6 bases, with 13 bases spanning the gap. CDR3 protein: CASSLWSSAHGYTF. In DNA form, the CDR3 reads TGTGCCAGCAGCTTATGGTCTTCAGCGCATGGCTACACCTTC.

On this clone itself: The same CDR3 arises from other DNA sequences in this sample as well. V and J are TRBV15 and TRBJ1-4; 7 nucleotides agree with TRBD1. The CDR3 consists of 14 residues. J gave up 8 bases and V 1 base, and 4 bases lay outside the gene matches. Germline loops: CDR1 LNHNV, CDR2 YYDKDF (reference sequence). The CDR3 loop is CATSRGQGNEKLFF. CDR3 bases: TGTGCCACCAGCAGAGGACAGGGCAACGAAAAACTGTTTTTT.

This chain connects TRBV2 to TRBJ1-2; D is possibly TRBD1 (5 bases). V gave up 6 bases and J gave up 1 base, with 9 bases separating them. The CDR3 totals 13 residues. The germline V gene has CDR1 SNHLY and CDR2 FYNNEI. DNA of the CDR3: TGTGCCAGCAGCGGGACGGATAACTATGGCTACACCTTC. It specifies CASSGTDNYGYTF.

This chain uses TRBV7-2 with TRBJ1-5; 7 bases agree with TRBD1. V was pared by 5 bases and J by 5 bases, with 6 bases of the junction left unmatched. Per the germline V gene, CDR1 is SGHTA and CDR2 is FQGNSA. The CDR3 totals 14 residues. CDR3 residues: CASSQDRSYQPQHF. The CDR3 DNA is TGTGCCAGCAGCCAGGACAGGAGTTATCAGCCCCAGCATTTT.

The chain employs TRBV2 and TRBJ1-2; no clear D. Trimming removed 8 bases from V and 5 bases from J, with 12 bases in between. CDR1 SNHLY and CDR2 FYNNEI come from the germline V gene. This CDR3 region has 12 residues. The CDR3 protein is CASLAGGYGYTF. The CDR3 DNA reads TGTGCCAGCTTGGCGGGTGGATATGGCTACACCTTC.

The CDR3 DNA follows: TGTGCCAGCAGCTTGTGGTCGGGGGGCACAGATACGCAGTATTTT. This translates into CASSLWSGGTDTQYF. The gene calls are TRBV5-4 and TRBJ2-3, with D perhaps TRBD2 (6 bases). In germline, CDR1 is SGHNT, CDR2 YYREEE (reference sequence). V was clipped by 1 base and J by 1 base, with 10 bases between them. The CDR3 consists of 15 residues. Supplemented by reference TRBV5-4 and TRBJ2-3, the full variable domain reads ETGVTQSPTHLIKTRGQQVTLRCSSQSGHNTVSWYQQALGQGPQFIFQYYREEENGRGNFPPRFSGLQFPNYSSELNVNALELDDSALYLCASSLWSGGTDTQYFGPGTRLTVL.

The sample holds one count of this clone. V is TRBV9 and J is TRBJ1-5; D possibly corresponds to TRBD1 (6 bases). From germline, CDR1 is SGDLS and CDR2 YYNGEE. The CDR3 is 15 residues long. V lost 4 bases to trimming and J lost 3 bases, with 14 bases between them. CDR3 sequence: CASSRGQFSNQPQHF. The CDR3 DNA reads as TGTGCCAGCAGCCGCGGACAGTTCTCCAATCAGCCCCAGCATTTT. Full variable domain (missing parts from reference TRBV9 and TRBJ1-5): DSGVTQTPKHLITATGQRVTLRCSPRSGDLSVYWYQQSLDQGLQFLIQYYNGEERAKGNILERFSAQQFPDLHSELNLSSLELGDSALYFCASSRGQFSNQPQHFGDGTRLSIL.

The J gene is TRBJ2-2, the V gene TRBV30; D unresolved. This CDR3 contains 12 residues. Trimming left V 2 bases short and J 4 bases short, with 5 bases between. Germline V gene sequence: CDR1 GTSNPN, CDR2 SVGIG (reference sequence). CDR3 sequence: CAWSLGTGELFF. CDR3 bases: TGTGCCTGGAGTTTGGGCACCGGGGAGCTGTTTTTT.

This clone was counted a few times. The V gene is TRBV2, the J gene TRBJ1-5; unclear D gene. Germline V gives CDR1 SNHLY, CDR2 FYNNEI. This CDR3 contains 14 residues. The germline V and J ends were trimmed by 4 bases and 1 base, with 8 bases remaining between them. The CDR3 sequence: CASSAGSSNQPQHF. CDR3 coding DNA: TGTGCCAGCAGTGCGGGGTCGAGCAATCAGCCCCAGCATTTT.

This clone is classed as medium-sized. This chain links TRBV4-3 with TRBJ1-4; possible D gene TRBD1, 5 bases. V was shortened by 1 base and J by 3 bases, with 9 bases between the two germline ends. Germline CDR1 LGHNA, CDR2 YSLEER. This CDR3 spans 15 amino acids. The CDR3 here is CASSQGWGSNEKLFF. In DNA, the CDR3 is TGCGCCAGCAGCCAAGGCTGGGGCTCTAATGAAAAACTGTTTTTT.

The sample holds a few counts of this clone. This CDR3 reads CSVETPGQGTKNIQYF. The DNA for the CDR3 is TGCAGCGTTGAAACCCCGGGACAGGGAACCAAAAACATTCAGTACTTC. V and J are TRBV29-1 and TRBJ2-4, with 9 bases aligning to TRBD1. V trimming: 2 bases; J trimming: 2 bases; junction bases outside the gene matches: 7. CDR3 length: 16 residues. Germline V CDR1 and CDR2: SQVTM, ANQGSEA.

The CDR3 protein is CASSLDAQGYTF. For the CDR3, the DNA is TGCGCCAGCAGCCTGGATGCTCAAGGCTACACCTTC. The genes are TRBV5-1 and TRBJ1-2; D not resolved. The V gene lost 4 bases and the J gene lost 8 bases, with 12 bases spanning the gap. From germline, CDR1 is SGHRS and CDR2 YFSETQ. The CDR3 consists of 12 residues.

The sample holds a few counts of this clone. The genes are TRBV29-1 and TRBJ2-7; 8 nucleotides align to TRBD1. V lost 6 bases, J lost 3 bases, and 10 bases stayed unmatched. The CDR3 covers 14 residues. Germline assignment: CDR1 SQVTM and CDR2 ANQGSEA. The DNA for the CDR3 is TGCAGCGTGTTGACAGGGGTGGGGGGCTACGAGCAGTACTTC. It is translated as CSVLTGVGGYEQYF.

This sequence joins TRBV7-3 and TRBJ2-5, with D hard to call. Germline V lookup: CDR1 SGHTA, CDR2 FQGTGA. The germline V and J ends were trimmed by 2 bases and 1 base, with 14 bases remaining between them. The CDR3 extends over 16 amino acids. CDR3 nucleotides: TGTGCCAGCAGCTTATTCCGCCGAGGCCCCCAAGAGACCCAGTACTTC. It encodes CASSLFRRGPQETQYF.

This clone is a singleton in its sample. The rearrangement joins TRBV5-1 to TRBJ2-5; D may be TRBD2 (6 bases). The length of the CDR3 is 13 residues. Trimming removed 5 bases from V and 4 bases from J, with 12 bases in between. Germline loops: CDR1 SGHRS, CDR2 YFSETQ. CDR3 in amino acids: CASSQVGGETQYF. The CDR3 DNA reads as TGCGCCAGCAGTCAGGTGGGGGGAGAGACCCAGTACTTC.

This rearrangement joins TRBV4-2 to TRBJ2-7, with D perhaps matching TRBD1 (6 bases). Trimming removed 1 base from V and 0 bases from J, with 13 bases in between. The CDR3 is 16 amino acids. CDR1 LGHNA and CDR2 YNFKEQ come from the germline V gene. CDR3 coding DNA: TGTGCCAGCAGCCAAGCCGCGGCAGGGGACTCCTACGAGCAGTACTTC. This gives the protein CASSQAAAGDSYEQYF.

The CDR3: CASSLYGNTDTQYF. CDR3 bases: TGTGCCAGCAGCTTGTACGGGAACACAGATACGCAGTATTTT. The V and J genes are TRBV5-4 and TRBJ2-3, with D possibly being TRBD2 (5 bases). The germline V gene has CDR1 SGHNT and CDR2 YYREEE (reference sequence). V lost 1 base to trimming and J lost 2 bases, with 8 bases between them. The CDR3 spans 14 residues.

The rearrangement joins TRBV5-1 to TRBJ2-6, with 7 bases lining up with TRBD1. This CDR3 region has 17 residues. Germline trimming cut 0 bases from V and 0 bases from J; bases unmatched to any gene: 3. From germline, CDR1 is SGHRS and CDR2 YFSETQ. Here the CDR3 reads CASSLGQGSSGANVLTF. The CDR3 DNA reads TGCGCCAGCAGCTTGGGACAGGGAAGCTCTGGGGCCAACGTCCTGACTTTC.

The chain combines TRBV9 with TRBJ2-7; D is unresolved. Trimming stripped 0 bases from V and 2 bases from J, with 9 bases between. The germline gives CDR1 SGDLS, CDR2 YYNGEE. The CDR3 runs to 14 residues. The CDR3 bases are TGTGCCAGCAGCGTAGAACAGTACCCCTACGAGCAGTACTTC. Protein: CASSVEQYPYEQYF.

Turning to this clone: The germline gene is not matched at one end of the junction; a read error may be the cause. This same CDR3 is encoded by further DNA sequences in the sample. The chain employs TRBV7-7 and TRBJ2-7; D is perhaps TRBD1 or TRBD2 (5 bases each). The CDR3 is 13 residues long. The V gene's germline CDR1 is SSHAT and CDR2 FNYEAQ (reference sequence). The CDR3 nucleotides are TGTGCTAGCAGCTTGGGGGAAAGCTACGAGCAGTACTTC. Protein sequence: CASSLGESYEQYF. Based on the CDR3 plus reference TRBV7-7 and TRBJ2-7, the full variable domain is GAGVSQSPRYKVTKRGQDVTLRCDPISSHATLYWYQQALGQGPEFLTYFNYEAQPDKSGLPSDRFSAERPEGSISTLTIQRTEQRDSAMYRCASSLGESYEQYFGPGTRLTVT.

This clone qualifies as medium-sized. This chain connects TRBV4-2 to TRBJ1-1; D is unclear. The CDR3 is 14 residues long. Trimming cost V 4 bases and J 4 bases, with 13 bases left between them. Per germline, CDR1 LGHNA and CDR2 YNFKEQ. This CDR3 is CASSPRPGGTEAFF. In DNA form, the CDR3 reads TGTGCCAGCAGCCCCCGCCCGGGCGGCACTGAAGCTTTCTTT.

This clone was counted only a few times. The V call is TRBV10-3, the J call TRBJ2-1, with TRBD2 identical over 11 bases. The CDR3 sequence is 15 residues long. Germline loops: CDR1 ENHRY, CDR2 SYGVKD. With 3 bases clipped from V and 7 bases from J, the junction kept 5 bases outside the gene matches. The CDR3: CAISDSGRAGNEQFF. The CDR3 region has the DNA TGTGCCATCAGTGATAGCGGGAGGGCCGGGAATGAGCAGTTCTTC.

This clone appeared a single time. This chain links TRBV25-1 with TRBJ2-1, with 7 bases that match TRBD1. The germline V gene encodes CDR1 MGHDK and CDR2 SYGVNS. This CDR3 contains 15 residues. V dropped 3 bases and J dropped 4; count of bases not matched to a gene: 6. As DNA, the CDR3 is TGTGCCAGCAGTGATTGGGACAGAAAATACAATGAGCAGTTCTTC. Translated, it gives CASSDWDRKYNEQFF.

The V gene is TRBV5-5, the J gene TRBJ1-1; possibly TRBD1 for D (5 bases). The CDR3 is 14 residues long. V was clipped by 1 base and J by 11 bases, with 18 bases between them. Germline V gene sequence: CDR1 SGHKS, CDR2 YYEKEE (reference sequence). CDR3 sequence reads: CASSLMNRGTGAFF. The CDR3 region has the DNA TGTGCCAGCAGCTTGATGAATAGAGGGACGGGGGCTTTCTTT.

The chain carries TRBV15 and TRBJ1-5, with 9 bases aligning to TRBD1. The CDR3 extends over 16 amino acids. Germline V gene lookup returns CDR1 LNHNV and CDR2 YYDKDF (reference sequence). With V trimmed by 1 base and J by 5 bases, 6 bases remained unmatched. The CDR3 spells CATSRVGTGNYQPQHF. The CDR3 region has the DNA TGTGCCACCAGCAGAGTAGGGACAGGGAACTATCAGCCCCAGCATTTT.